These T cell receptor beta chains were read from a single sample in a study of technical replicates of blood from several donors. Here immunoSEQ multiplex PCR was the method, and the copy in TCRdb shows in-frame clones only, minus some. The sample includes 80,000 to 95,000 clones, 92% of them seen just once. Specimen: T cells isolated from PBMCs. These receptors were taken from a human donor in good health. Each CDR3 is given with its conserved first and last residue. The D gene is left open where the match is weak. The listing skips clone size in some rows; elsewhere it reads once, few, many or a size class.

v_gene: TRBV5-1
d_gene: NA
abundance: NA
j_gene: TRBJ2-5
CDR3nt: TGCGCCAGCAGCACCAACCCGACAGGACCAGAGACCCAGTACTTC
CDR3aa: CASSTNPTGPETQYF

v_gene: TRBV2
d_gene: TRBD2
abundance: NA
j_gene: TRBJ2-3
CDR3nt: TGTGCCAGTGGGCCCGTAGCGGGTGTCACAGATACGCAGTATTTT
CDR3aa: CASGPVAGVTDTQYF

v_gene: TRBV4-1
d_gene: TRBD1
abundance: NA
j_gene: TRBJ2-3
CDR3nt: TGCGCCAGCAGCGACCCCGGGACAGCAGATACGCAGTATTTT
CDR3aa: CASSDPGTADTQYF

v_gene: TRBV12-5
d_gene: TRBD2
abundance: NA
j_gene: TRBJ2-1
CDR3nt: TGTGCTAGTGCGAGTCCTAGCGGCAATGAGCAGTTCTTC
CDR3aa: CASASPSGNEQFF

v_gene: TRBV13
d_gene: NA
abundance: few
j_gene: TRBJ1-1
CDR3nt: TGTGCCAGCAGCCTAGGGGCGAACACTGAAGCTTTCTTT
CDR3aa: CASSLGANTEAFF

v_gene: TRBV15
d_gene: NA
abundance: NA
j_gene: TRBJ1-3
CDR3nt: TGTGCCACCAGCAGAGATGAGGTCGCAAACACCATATATTTT
CDR3aa: CATSRDEVANTIYF

v_gene: TRBV25-1
d_gene: TRBD1
abundance: NA
j_gene: TRBJ2-5
CDR3nt: TGTGCCAGCAGTGATTCCCCAGGGACAGGGGAGACCCAGTACTTC
CDR3aa: CASSDSPGTGETQYF

v_gene: TRBV7-9
d_gene: NA
abundance: NA
j_gene: TRBJ1-2
CDR3nt: TGTGCCAGCAGCTTAACCTCTCTAGGTTCCGGCTACACCTTC
CDR3aa: CASSLTSLGSGYTF

v_gene: TRBV7-8
d_gene: NA
abundance: NA
j_gene: TRBJ1-1
CDR3nt: TGTGCCAGCTTTAAAAACACTGAAGCTTTCTTT
CDR3aa: CASFKNTEAFF

v_gene: TRBV28
d_gene: TRBD1
abundance: NA
j_gene: TRBJ1-3
CDR3nt: TGTGCCAGCAGTTCGCCGACTCCTCCGGGACAGGGACCTGGAAACACCATATATTTT
CDR3aa: CASSSPTPPGQGPGNTIYF

v_gene: TRBV5-8
d_gene: NA
abundance: NA
j_gene: TRBJ1-5
CDR3nt: TGTGCCAGCAGCTTGGTCCCGGGTGCAAGCAATCAGCCCCAGCATTTT
CDR3aa: CASSLVPGASNQPQHF

v_gene: TRBV10-3
d_gene: NA
abundance: NA
j_gene: TRBJ1-1
CDR3nt: TGTGCCACTTCTCCTCGGGCAGGGTTAGACACTGAAGCTTTCTTT
CDR3aa: CATSPRAGLDTEAFF

v_gene: TRBV5-8
d_gene: TRBD2
abundance: NA
j_gene: TRBJ2-1
CDR3nt: TGTGCCAGCAGCTCAAGGCTAGCGGGGGGGCCGAATGAGCAGTTCTTC
CDR3aa: CASSSRLAGGPNEQFF

v_gene: TRBV28
d_gene: TRBD1
abundance: NA
j_gene: TRBJ2-7
CDR3nt: TGTGCCAGCAGTTTCAGGGGGCAGGAAGTCTACGAGCAGTACTTC
CDR3aa: CASSFRGQEVYEQYF

v_gene: TRBV2
d_gene: NA
abundance: NA
j_gene: TRBJ1-6
CDR3nt: TGTGCCAGCAGTGAATTTCAGGGGCAAAATTCACCCCTCCACTTT
CDR3aa: CASSEFQGQNSPLHF

v_gene: TRBV16
d_gene: NA
abundance: NA
j_gene: TRBJ1-4
CDR3nt: TGTGCCAGCAGCCGAGGATCACATCGGCTCGAAAAACTGTTTTTT
CDR3aa: CASSRGSHRLEKLFF

v_gene: TRBV6-5
d_gene: TRBD2
abundance: few
j_gene: TRBJ2-3
CDR3nt: TGTGCCAGCAGTACTCCTAGCGGGAGCACAGATACGCAGTATTTT
CDR3aa: CASSTPSGSTDTQYF

v_gene: TRBV7-9
d_gene: TRBD2
abundance: NA
j_gene: TRBJ2-3
CDR3nt: TGTGCCAGCAGCTTAGTACGTGGACTAGCGGGAGCTAGCACAGATACGCAGTATTTT
CDR3aa: CASSLVRGLAGASTDTQYF